This TCR beta chain is from a study of a mutant IDH1 vaccine in newly diagnosed glioma. As for time point: baseline, week 1 (first vaccination visit). The treatment denotes: pre-vaccination baseline after standard-of-care therapy. Study observations and caveats: It seemed that pseudoprogression was not linked to changes in the top peripheral T cell clonotypes. The study observed vaccine-induced immune responses in roughly 95% of patients.

A word on this clone: Its antigen remains unidentified.

Repertoires were generated with immunoSEQ multiplex PCR, while TCRdb's copy carries only in-frame clones and drops some. The table includes fewer than 50,000 clones, roughly three quarters detected once. The sample in question was PBMCs, obtained from a glioma patient treated with radiotherapy, temozolomide or both. The source of this sequence is a man in his forties with glioma. Some clones in this sample may be carry-over from other donors' samples.

This chain's CDR3 is CSAPRQTGAFF. The DNA for the CDR3 is TGCAGTGCTCCCCGACAGACGGGGGCTTTCTTT. The J gene is TRBJ1-1, the V gene TRBV20-1, with D perhaps TRBD1 (5 bases). CDR3 length equals 11 residues. Germline CDR1 reads DFQATT; CDR2 reads SNEGSKA (reference sequence). The ends were cut back, 5 bases at V and 11 bases at J, with 15 bases in the middle.